This T cell receptor (beta chain) came from a study of a mutant IDH1 vaccine in newly diagnosed glioma. Study at large: Prior therapy was radiotherapy, temozolomide, or both; most received both.

This CDR3 contains 12 residues. Germline CDR1 and CDR2: SGHRS and YFSETQ. Trimming took off 3 bases at V and 7 bases at J, with 9 bases between the two ends. Profiling relied on immunoSEQ multiplex PCR, and the TCRdb table lists in-frame clones only, not all of them. This table has 68,000 or so clones, around 79% appearing once. Time point given: baseline, week 1 (first vaccination visit). Documented treatment: pre-vaccination baseline after standard-of-care therapy. Those who donated had recent WHO grade 3 or 4 IDH1-mutant, ATRX-lost astrocytomas. Material: PBMCs, obtained from a glioma patient treated with radiotherapy, temozolomide or both. The receptor comes from a middle-aged man with glioma. The chain employs TRBV5-1 and TRBJ2-3; possible D gene TRBD1, 5 bases. CDR3 nucleotide sequence: TGCGCCAGCAGCTCCCAGGGTAATACGCAGTATTTT. Its protein product is CASSSQGNTQYF.